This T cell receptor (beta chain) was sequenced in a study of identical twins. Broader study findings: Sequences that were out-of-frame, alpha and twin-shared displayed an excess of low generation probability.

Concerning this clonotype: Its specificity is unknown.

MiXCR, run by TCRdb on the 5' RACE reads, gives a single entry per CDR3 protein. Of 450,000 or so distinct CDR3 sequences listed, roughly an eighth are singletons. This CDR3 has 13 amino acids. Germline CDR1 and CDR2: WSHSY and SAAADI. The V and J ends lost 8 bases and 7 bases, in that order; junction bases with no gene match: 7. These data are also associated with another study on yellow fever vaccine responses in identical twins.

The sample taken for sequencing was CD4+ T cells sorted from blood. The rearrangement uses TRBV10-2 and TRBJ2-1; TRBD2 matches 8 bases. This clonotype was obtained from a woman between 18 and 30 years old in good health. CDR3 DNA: TGCGCCAGCGTGCGGGAGGACTGGAATGAGCAGTTCTTC. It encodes CASVREDWNEQFF.